This T cell receptor (beta chain) was retrieved from a study of tumor-infiltrating lymphocytes in primary liver carcinoma. Study at large: Surgical resection was the treatment these patients received for primary liver carcinoma. The yield of productive TCRbeta reads per sample was roughly 3.65 to 7.5 million and was similar across tissue types.

The germline gives CDR1 ENHRY, CDR2 SYGVKD. Trimming took off 4 bases at V and 5 bases at J, with 8 bases between the two ends. The CDR3 is made up of 12 amino acids. Germline DNA was also extracted, while the blood RNA originated from unsorted whole blood. Patients in the cohort were treatment-naive and living with chronic HBV infection. The authors made TCR beta cDNA from approximately 500 ng total RNA with a constant-region primer. The TCR beta library was amplified through three nested multiplex PCR rounds in a modified ARM-PCR procedure. In the first two PCR rounds, TRBV1-TRBV30 forward primers were paired with a C-beta reverse primer, and each round lasted about 9 cycles. One entry per CDR3 protein, called by TCRdb with MiXCR from the multiplex PCR reads. The sample contains about 350,000 distinct CDR3 sequences, less than 75% of which appear only once.

The chain recombines TRBV10-3 with TRBJ1-1; D call uncertain. The sample consisted of peripheral blood. The sequence was obtained from a man aged 40-49 years with primary liver carcinoma and hepatitis B virus infection. Here the CDR3 reads CAISGPGTEAFF. CDR3 nucleotides: TGTGCCATCAGTGGACCGGGAACTGAAGCTTTCTTT.